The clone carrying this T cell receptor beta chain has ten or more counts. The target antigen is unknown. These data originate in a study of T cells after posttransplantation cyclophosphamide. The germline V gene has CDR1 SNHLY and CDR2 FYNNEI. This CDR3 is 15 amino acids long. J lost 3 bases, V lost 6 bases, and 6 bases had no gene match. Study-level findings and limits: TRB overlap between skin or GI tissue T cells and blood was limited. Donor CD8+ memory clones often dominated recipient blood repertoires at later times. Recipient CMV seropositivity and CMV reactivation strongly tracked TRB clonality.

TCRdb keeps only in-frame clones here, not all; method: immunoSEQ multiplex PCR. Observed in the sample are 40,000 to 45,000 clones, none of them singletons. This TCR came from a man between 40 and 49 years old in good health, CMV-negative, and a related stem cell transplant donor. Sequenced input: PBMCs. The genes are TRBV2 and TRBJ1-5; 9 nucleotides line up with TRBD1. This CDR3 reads CASRGGQGPNQPQHF. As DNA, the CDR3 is TGTGCCAGCAGAGGTGGACAGGGGCCCAATCAGCCCCAGCATTTT.